What follows is one T cell receptor (beta chain) and its context. The data were obtained in a study of patients and donors after allogeneic stem cell transplantation. TCRdb recomputed calls from the RT-PCR reads with MiXCR, one row per CDR3 protein. The sample has 920,000 or so distinct CDR3 sequences; roughly 18% are singletons. This receptor was identified in a human donor who was either an allogeneic HSCT recipient or a stem cell or donor lymphocyte infusion donor (not recorded which). It is not recorded whose cells these are; they may come from a transplant donor. The source material was blood, either unsorted or a sorted T cell fraction (not recorded which).

The CDR3 protein is CASSILAGGFLSTDTQYF. As DNA, the CDR3 is TGTGCCAGCAGCATATTAGCGGGGGGATTCCTTAGCACAGATACGCAGTATTTT. The chain uses TRBV11-2 and TRBJ2-3; 10 nucleotides agree with TRBD2. Per germline, CDR1 SGHAT and CDR2 FQNNGV. This CDR3 has 18 residues. V lost 5 bases to trimming and J lost 0 bases; unmatched junction nucleotides: 11.